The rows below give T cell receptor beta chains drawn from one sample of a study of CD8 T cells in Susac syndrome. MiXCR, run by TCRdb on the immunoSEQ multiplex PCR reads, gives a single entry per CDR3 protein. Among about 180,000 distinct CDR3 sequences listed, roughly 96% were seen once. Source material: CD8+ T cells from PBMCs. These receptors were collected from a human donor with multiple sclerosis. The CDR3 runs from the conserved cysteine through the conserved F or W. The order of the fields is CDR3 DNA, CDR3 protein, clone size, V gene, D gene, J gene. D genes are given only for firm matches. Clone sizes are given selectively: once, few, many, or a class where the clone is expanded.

TGTGCCAGCAGTGGTACCGGGACCGCCCTTCTTACCGGGGAGCTGTTTTTT,CASSGTGTALLTGELFF,.,TRBV2,.,TRBJ2-2
TGCAGTGCTAGAGGGGGACAGGGATACAATGAGCAGTTCTTC,CSARGGQGYNEQFF,.,TRBV20-1,TRBD1,TRBJ2-1
TGTGCCAGCTCGCATGACAGTTACGAGCAGTACTTC,CASSHDSYEQYF,.,TRBV18,.,TRBJ2-7
TGCAGTGCCGTGAGTCGGGGCGGAAGCTCCTACAATGAGCAGTTCTTC,CSAVSRGGSSYNEQFF,.,TRBV20-1,.,TRBJ2-1
TGTGCTAGTGGTTTGGGTATGAACACTGAAGCTTTCTTT,CASGLGMNTEAFF,.,TRBV12-5,.,TRBJ1-1
TGCGCCAGCAGGAGGCCCGTGCTGGGGATAACTGAAGCTTTCTTT,CASRRPVLGITEAFF,.,TRBV4-1,.,TRBJ1-1
TGTGCCAGCACGTCTAGCGGGAGCTCCTACGAGCAGTACTTC,CASTSSGSSYEQYF,.,TRBV7-9,TRBD2,TRBJ2-7
TGCGCCAGCAGCTTGCGGGTTTCCGACTATGGCTACACCTTC,CASSLRVSDYGYTF,.,TRBV5-1,.,TRBJ1-2
TGTGCCAGCAGTTTAGGTCCGCTGGCGCGGGGTGAGGAGACCCAGTACTTC,CASSLGPLARGEETQYF,.,TRBV28,.,TRBJ2-5
TGTGCCAGCAGCTACTCCCTGCACGGGTATGGCTACACCTTC,CASSYSLHGYGYTF,.,TRBV27,.,TRBJ1-2
TGTGCCAGCAGAGGGTCGGGACTTATGAACGAGCAGTACTTC,CASRGSGLMNEQYF,.,TRBV27,.,TRBJ2-7
TGTGCCAGCAGTGCCGGGACTGTCCAAGAGACCCAGTACTTC,CASSAGTVQETQYF,.,TRBV12-3/TRBV12-4,.,TRBJ2-5
TGTGCCTGGAGTGTACTAGCGGGATGGGGCTACAATGAGCAGTTCTTC,CAWSVLAGWGYNEQFF,once,TRBV30,TRBD2,TRBJ2-1
TGTGCCTGGAGCCTCGGACAGGGGGCGAACGAGCAGTACTTC,CAWSLGQGANEQYF,.,TRBV30,TRBD1,TRBJ2-7
TGTGCCAGCAGTGAGAAGACAGGCTCTTCGTACGAGCAGTACTTC,CASSEKTGSSYEQYF,.,TRBV2,.,TRBJ2-7
TGTGCCAGCAGCCCAGTGGGGGTCGCCTACGAGCAGTACTTC,CASSPVGVAYEQYF,.,TRBV5-6,.,TRBJ2-7
TGTGCCAGCAGCTTAGCGGGTCGGCCCGGGGAGCTGTTTTTT,CASSLAGRPGELFF,once,TRBV7-9,.,TRBJ2-2
TGCAGCGTTGATAATGAAGCTTTCTTT,CSVDNEAFF,.,TRBV29-1,.,TRBJ1-1
TGCGCCAGCAGGCGACTCGCAGGAGCGGGGGAGACCCAGTACTTC,CASRRLAGAGETQYF,.,TRBV5-1,TRBD2,TRBJ2-5
TGTGCCAGCAGTTTAAATGGGCTAGCCCATGAGCAGTTCTTC,CASSLNGLAHEQFF,.,TRBV6-2/TRBV6-3,.,TRBJ2-1
TGTGCCAGCAGTGAAAGGGCCAGCAGCAATCAGCCCCAGCATTTT,CASSERASSNQPQHF,.,TRBV25-1,.,TRBJ1-5
TGTGCCAGCAGCGTAGGCCAGCCGAGGCCCGGGGAGACCCAGTACTTC,CASSVGQPRPGETQYF,.,TRBV9,.,TRBJ2-5
TGTGCCAGCAGCCCTGAACCCAGGGAAAACTATGGCTACACCTTC,CASSPEPRENYGYTF,.,TRBV13,.,TRBJ1-2
TGTGCCAGCATTACGTGGGCCGGGGGGTACACTGAAGCTTTCTTT,CASITWAGGYTEAFF,.,TRBV28,.,TRBJ1-1
TGTGCCAGCAGTCTGACAGGGGGCTACAATGAGCAGTTCTTC,CASSLTGGYNEQFF,.,TRBV27,TRBD1,TRBJ2-1
TGTGCCAGCAGCTTCCTAGCGGGAGTTTCCGGGGAGCTGTTTTTT,CASSFLAGVSGELFF,.,TRBV7-9,TRBD2,TRBJ2-2
TGCAGTGATAGCGGGGTGGCACAACATCAGGACACCGGGGAGCTGTTTTTT,CSDSGVAQHQDTGELFF,.,TRBV20-1,TRBD2,TRBJ2-2
TGTGCCTGGGGGGACGGCTCCTACGAGCAGTACTTC,CAWGDGSYEQYF,.,TRBV30,.,TRBJ2-7
TGCAGCGTTGATGACTTTAGCGGGAACCCGGAGAATGAGCAGTTCTTC,CSVDDFSGNPENEQFF,.,TRBV29-1,TRBD2,TRBJ2-1
TGTGCCAGTACCTTGGACAGGGCCTACAATGAGCAGTTCTTC,CASTLDRAYNEQFF,once,TRBV19,TRBD1,TRBJ2-1
TGTGCCAGCAACCCTCAAGAGACCCAGTACTTC,CASNPQETQYF,.,TRBV7-9,.,TRBJ2-5
TGTGCCACCAGCAGCCGGGACAGGGATCGCTATGGCTACACCTTC,CATSSRDRDRYGYTF,.,TRBV15,TRBD1,TRBJ1-2
TGTGCCAGCAGCTCCCCGGCGGACAGTAGCTCCTACAATGAGCAGTTCTTC,CASSSPADSSSYNEQFF,.,TRBV7-9,.,TRBJ2-1
TGTGCCAGCAGCTCAGAAAGCGGGAGGGCCTTCAATGAGCAGTTCTTC,CASSSESGRAFNEQFF,.,TRBV7-9,TRBD2,TRBJ2-1
TGTGCCAGTAGCCCAAACAGGGGTTCCTACGAGCAGTACTTC,CASSPNRGSYEQYF,.,TRBV19,TRBD1,TRBJ2-7
TGTGCCAGCAGCTTCAGGGACCACCAAGAGACCCAGTACTTC,CASSFRDHQETQYF,.,TRBV7-2,.,TRBJ2-5
TGTGCCAGCAGTGACTATTACAATGAGCAGTTCTTC,CASSDYYNEQFF,once,TRBV25-1,.,TRBJ2-1
TGTGCCAGCAGCTTAACCGGACTAGCGGGGGCGGCAGATACGCAGTATTTT,CASSLTGLAGAADTQYF,.,TRBV7-2,TRBD2,TRBJ2-3
TGTGCCACCAGCAGCGCTAGCGCCTCTTCTTACGAGCAGTACTTC,CATSSASASSYEQYF,.,TRBV15,.,TRBJ2-7
TGCGCCAGCAGCCTAGCGGGAGGGACCTACAATGAGCAGTTCTTC,CASSLAGGTYNEQFF,.,TRBV5-1,TRBD2,TRBJ2-1
TGTGCCTGGAGTGTACTTGTACGTATCAGCTCCTACAATGAGCAGTTCTTC,CAWSVLVRISSYNEQFF,.,TRBV30,.,TRBJ2-1
TGTGCCAGCAGTGAAAAGGAACAAGTCTATGGCTACACCTTC,CASSEKEQVYGYTF,.,TRBV2,.,TRBJ1-2
TGTGCCAGCAGGGATTGGACGGGAGGAGAAGATACGCAGTATTTT,CASRDWTGGEDTQYF,.,TRBV2,TRBD2,TRBJ2-3
TGCAGCGTACGGGACGGACGGAACACCGGGGAGCTGTTTTTT,CSVRDGRNTGELFF,once,TRBV29-1,.,TRBJ2-2
TGTGCCAGCAGTTCCCTCTCCAGCGGCGAGCAGTACTTC,CASSSLSSGEQYF,.,TRBV27,.,TRBJ2-7
TGTGCCACCAGCGCGGGACGAAACACCGGGGAGCTGTTTTTT,CATSAGRNTGELFF,.,TRBV15,.,TRBJ2-2
TGTGCCAGCAGCTTGCCCGGCATCCAAGAGACCCAGTACTTC,CASSLPGIQETQYF,.,TRBV7-9,.,TRBJ2-5
TGCGCCAGCGGGCTAGCGGGGGGAACAGATACGCAGTATTTT,CASGLAGGTDTQYF,.,TRBV5-1,TRBD2,TRBJ2-3
TGTGCCAGCAGTGAGCCCCGTTGGACAGGGAACCTTCAGCCCCAGCATTTT,CASSEPRWTGNLQPQHF,.,TRBV28,TRBD1,TRBJ1-5
TGCAGTGCGACCGGTTTAACGGGGCATTACAATGAGCAGTTCTTC,CSATGLTGHYNEQFF,.,TRBV20-1,.,TRBJ2-1
TGCGCCAGCAGCCTTCATGGGCGGTATGGCTACACCTTC,CASSLHGRYGYTF,few,TRBV4-1,.,TRBJ1-2
TGTGCCAGCAGTTTTTGGCCGGTGGGCACAGATACGCAGTATTTT,CASSFWPVGTDTQYF,.,TRBV12-3/TRBV12-4,.,TRBJ2-3
TGTGCCAGCAGCCATGCCGCATCCGGGGAGCTGTTTTTT,CASSHAASGELFF,once,TRBV7-9,.,TRBJ2-2
TGTGCCAGCAGTTCCCTTCCGGGGCTCACTGAAGCTTTCTTT,CASSSLPGLTEAFF,once,TRBV7-8,.,TRBJ1-1